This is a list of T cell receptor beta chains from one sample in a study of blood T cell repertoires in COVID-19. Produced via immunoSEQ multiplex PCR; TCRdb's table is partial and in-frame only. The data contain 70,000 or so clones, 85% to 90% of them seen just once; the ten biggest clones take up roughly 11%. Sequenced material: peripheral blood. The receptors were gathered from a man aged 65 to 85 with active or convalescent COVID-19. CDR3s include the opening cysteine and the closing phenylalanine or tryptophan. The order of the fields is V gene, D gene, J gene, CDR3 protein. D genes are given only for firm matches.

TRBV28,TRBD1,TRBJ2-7,CASSAPPGGQGTYEQYF
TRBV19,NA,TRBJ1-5,CASTSSGGPDQPQHF
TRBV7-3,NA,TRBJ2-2,CASSFAGLNTGELFF
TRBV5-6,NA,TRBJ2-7,CASSPTTDSNYEQYF
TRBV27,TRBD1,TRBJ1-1,CASSTTGSAEAFF
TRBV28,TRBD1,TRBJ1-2,CASTTGGNYGYTF
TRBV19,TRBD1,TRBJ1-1,CASSIQLHRTGMNTEAFF
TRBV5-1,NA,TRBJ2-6,CASSLGAGANVLTF
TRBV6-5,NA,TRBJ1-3,CASTVGSLHGNTIYF
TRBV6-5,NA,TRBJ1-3,CASGRTPDSGNTIYF
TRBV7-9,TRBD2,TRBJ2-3,CASSPRTSAPTDTQYF
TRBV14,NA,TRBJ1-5,CASSQDLRYNQPQHF
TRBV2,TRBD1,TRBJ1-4,CASSEGQFGKLFF
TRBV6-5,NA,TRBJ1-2,CASVGRASSWGGYTF
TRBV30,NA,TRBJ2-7,CAWSRDNYEQYF
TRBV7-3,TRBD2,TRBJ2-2,CASSLGLAAGELFF
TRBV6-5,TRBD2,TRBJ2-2,CASRLSGGNTGELFF
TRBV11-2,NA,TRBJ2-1,CASSLGGRRGPHNEQFF
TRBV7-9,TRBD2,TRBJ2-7,CASSPGSGRGYEQYF
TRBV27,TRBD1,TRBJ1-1,CASRGDRRVTEAFF
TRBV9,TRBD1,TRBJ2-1,CASRGQSSYNEQFF
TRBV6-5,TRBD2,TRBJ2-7,CASRAGLAGVDEQYF
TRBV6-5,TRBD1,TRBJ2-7,CASMGQTYEQYF
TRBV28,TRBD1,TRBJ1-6,CASSSPTGGGNSPLHF
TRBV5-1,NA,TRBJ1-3,CASSPSGGAGNTIYF
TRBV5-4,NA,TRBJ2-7,CASSHDREAYEQYF
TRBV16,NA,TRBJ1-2,CASSLRQGGYGYTF
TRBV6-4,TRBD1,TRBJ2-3,CASSVDRATDTQYF
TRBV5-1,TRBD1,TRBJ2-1,CASSSGQPRFRKAAYNEQFF
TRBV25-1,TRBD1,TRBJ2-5,CASSEQGVGETQYF
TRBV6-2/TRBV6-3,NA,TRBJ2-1,CASSQVGSQQFF
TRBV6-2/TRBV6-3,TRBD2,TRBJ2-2,CASSKGLAGAGELFF
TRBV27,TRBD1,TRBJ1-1,CASSFVAGGRTEAFF
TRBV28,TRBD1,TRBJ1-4,CARKDRVIVEKLFF
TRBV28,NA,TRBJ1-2,CASSLWVRGSWGYTF
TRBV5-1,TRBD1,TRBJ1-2,CASSTGQVGYTF
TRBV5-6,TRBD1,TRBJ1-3,CASSRGQGVSGNTIYF
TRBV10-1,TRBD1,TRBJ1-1,CARLGQGMTNTEAFF
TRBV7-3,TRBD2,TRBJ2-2,CASSFPGLAGSTGELFF
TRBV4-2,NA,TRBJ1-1,CASSHPARGANTEAFF
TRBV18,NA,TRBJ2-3,CASSPQRGRDTQYF